This T cell receptor (beta chain) is from a study of OX40 agonist ivuxolimab in advanced cancers. Study-level information: Patients were given ivuxolimab, an antibody that agonizes OX40 (CD134).

General observations from the study: Among the least clonally expanded were partial responders at 0.1-3.0 mg/kg. Normalized T-cell clonal expansion was also low in some nonresponders. Researchers report that CD8+ T cells had, on average, more expanded clones than CD4+.

In germline, CDR1 is SGHAT, CDR2 FQNNGV. The CDR3 totals 15 residues. Trimming at V came to 5 bases and at J to 4 bases, leaving 8 bases not matched to a gene. With regard to this clone: Its target is unknown.

Assay used: immunoSEQ multiplex PCR; TCRdb lists only in-frame clones, some missing. There are tens of thousands of clones in the sample; roughly 84% occur only once, and 27% lies in the top ten. The sequence was collected from an adult with an advanced solid tumor such as melanoma, head and neck, liver or kidney cancer. The source was CD4+ or CD8+ T cells sorted from blood, collected in a trial of the OX40 agonist ivuxolimab. This chain joins TRBV11-2 and TRBJ1-5, with 7 bases fitting TRBD1. The CDR3 DNA is TGTGCCAGCAGCCCAAGGGACAGATTTAATCAGCCCCAGCATTTT. Translation: CASSPRDRFNQPQHF. Complete variable domain (other parts from reference TRBV11-2 and TRBJ1-5): EAGVAQSPRYKIIEKRQSVAFWCNPISGHATLYWYQQILGQGPKLLIQFQNNGVVDDSQLPKDRFSAERLKGVDSTLKIQPAKLEDSAVYLCASSPRDRFNQPQHFGDGTRLSIL.